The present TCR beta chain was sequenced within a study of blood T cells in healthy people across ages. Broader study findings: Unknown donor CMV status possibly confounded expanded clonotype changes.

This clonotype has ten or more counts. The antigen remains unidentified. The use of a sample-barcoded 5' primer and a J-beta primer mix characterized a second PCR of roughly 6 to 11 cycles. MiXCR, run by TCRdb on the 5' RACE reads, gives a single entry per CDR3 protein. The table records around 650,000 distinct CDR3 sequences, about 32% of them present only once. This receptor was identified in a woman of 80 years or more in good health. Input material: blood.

The CDR3 loop reads CASSGSSKNIQYF. The CDR3 DNA is TGTGCCAGCAGCGGGAGCTCCAAAAACATTCAGTACTTC. This chain links TRBV7-2 with TRBJ2-4; a weak D match, TRBD2 (5 bases). Germline V gives CDR1 SGHTA, CDR2 FQGNSA. The CDR3 consists of 13 residues. Trimming stripped 5 bases from V and 2 bases from J, with 7 bases between.